This T cell receptor (beta chain) was captured in a study of identical twins. Study-level results: Cross-sectional statistical analysis, not tracking of the same donors, underpinned the conclusions. Beta out-of-frame sequences showed weaker excess twin sharing.

Using its own MiXCR run on the 5' RACE reads, TCRdb lists one record per CDR3 protein. The sample has a few hundred thousand distinct CDR3 sequences, about 24% seen once. The table lists this clonotype with a few counts. Antigen unknown. The CDR3 totals 14 residues. V was cut by 8 bases and J by 4 bases, with 16 bases left in between. The same data also contributed to another study, on T cells expressing NK-cell markers. As reported in that work: Serological testing identified most of the eight sequenced donors as HCMV-seropositive and one as seronegative.

This clonotype originated in a woman aged 18-29 years in good health. The rearrangement links TRBV12-3 or TRBV12-4 to TRBJ2-3, with D perhaps matching TRBD2 (5 bases). Source material: CD4+ T cells sorted from blood. In DNA, the CDR3 is TGTGCCAGCGGGCGGACGGGGAACCCAGATACGCAGTATTTT. Translation: CASGRTGNPDTQYF.